Shown below are 20 T cell receptor beta chains from a single sample sequenced in a study of tumor and adjacent non-tumor tissue in lung cancer. RNA was extracted from bulk tissue without any cell sorting. Three rounds of nested PCR, following a modified ARM-PCR protocol, produced the TCRbeta library. TCRdb reanalysed the multiplex PCR reads using MiXCR and keeps one entry per CDR3 protein. The data show 100,000 to 150,000 distinct CDR3 sequences, around three fifths seen once. The sequenced material came from lung tumor tissue. These receptors originate from a man between 25 and 39 years old with non-small cell lung cancer.

This clonotype is deemed medium-sized. This sequence joins TRBV29-1 and TRBJ2-3; the D gene is possibly TRBD1 (6 bases). In germline, CDR1 is SQVTM, CDR2 ANQGSEA. This CDR3 region has 13 residues. V was shortened by 7 bases and J by 1 base, with 12 bases between the two germline ends. In nucleotides, the CDR3 is TGCAGCGACCTCCGACAGGGCACAGATACGCAGTATTTT. It is translated as CSDLRQGTDTQYF.

To note about this clonotype: The junction shows a germline mismatch at one end, possibly a read error. The chain employs TRBV20-1 and TRBJ1-2; TRBD1 is a possible D gene (5 bases). Germline loops: CDR1 DFQATT, CDR2 SNEGSKA (reference sequence). This CDR3 has 17 residues. CDR3 DNA: TGCAGTGCTAGACCTCGGGGGTTGGGGGACCGCAACTATAGCTACACCTTC. Translation gives CSARPRGLGDRNYSYTF.

The chain links TRBV4-1 to TRBJ2-7; D perhaps matches TRBD2 (6 bases). This CDR3 has 16 amino acids. The germline gives CDR1 MGHRA, CDR2 YSYEKL. The V and J ends lost 3 bases and 4 bases respectively, with 19 bases between them. CDR3 nucleotide sequence: TGCGCCAGCAGCCAGGGTGAGACGGGAGATACGTACGAGCAGTACTTC. Amino acid sequence: CASSQGETGDTYEQYF.

This clonotype occurred once. A clone one base away is much larger, so this may be a read error. The J gene is TRBJ1-2, the V gene TRBV7-9, with TRBD1 identical over 7 bases. Germline lookup yields CDR1 SEHNR and CDR2 FQNEAQ (reference sequence). Trimming cost V 3 bases and J 5 bases; bases outside gene matches: 3. This CDR3 is built from 13 residues. This CDR3 reads CASSFGTAYGYTF. The CDR3 region has the DNA TGTGCCAGCAGCTTCGGGACAGCTTATGGCTACACCTTC.

Remarks on this clonotype: A much bigger clone sits one base away, suggesting this may be a read error. CDR3 protein: CASRPDRDYGYTF. The CDR3 nucleotides read TGTGCCAGCAGACCCGACAGAGACTATGGCTACACCTTC. This rearrangement joins TRBV6-5 to TRBJ1-2, with D possibly being TRBD1 (5 bases). The CDR3 is made up of 13 amino acids. With 6 bases removed from V and 3 bases from J, the gap between germline ends came to 11 bases. Germline CDR1 is MNHEY and CDR2 is SVGAGI.

Details on this clonotype: No conserved phenylalanine or tryptophan is present at the end of the CDR3, so a read error is the likely explanation. The DNA is left out, because the CDR3 cannot be placed on it with certainty; the CDR3 is given as TCRdb lists it. This rearrangement joins TRBV6-1 to TRBJ1-6; the table's D call TRBD1 went unverified against the DNA. The CDR3 length is 13 residues, termini included. Looked up from germline, CDR1 is MNHNS and CDR2 is SASEGT. Here the CDR3 reads CASTRDRDSPPHY.

About this clonotype itself: This CDR3 is missing its conserved last phenylalanine or tryptophan, likely due to a read error. The chain links TRBV5-4 to TRBJ1-1; perhaps TRBD1 as D (6 bases). Germline assignment: CDR1 SGHNT and CDR2 YYREEE (reference sequence). The CDR3 spans 15 residues. The CDR3 loop is CASSFGGGGDTGAFL. CDR3 sequence (DNA): TGTGCCAGCAGCTTTGGTGGGGGCGGGGACACTGGAGCTTTCTTA.

The chain links TRBV24-1 to TRBJ2-7; 14 positions match TRBD2. The CDR3 has 18 residues. Germline V lookup: CDR1 KGHDR, CDR2 SFDVKD. Trimming cost V 2 bases and J 0 bases; bases outside gene matches: 5. In DNA, the CDR3 is TGTGCCACCAGTGATTCGAGACTAGCGGGAGGGGGCTCCTACGAGCAGTACTTC. This sequence encodes CATSDSRLAGGGSYEQYF.

Many counts were recorded for this clonotype. The V call is TRBV29-1, the J call TRBJ1-4, with D perhaps matching TRBD1 (6 bases). The CDR3 totals 16 residues. CDR1 is SQVTM, CDR2 ANQGSEA, per germline. V lost 3 bases and J 14 bases, leaving 28 bases between the germline ends. In DNA form, the CDR3 reads TGCAGCGTTGACGTCATTCCAGACAGAAGGGTCCAGGGGCTGTTTTTT. Its protein is CSVDVIPDRRVQGLFF. Full variable domain (missing parts from reference TRBV29-1 and TRBJ1-4): SAVISQKPSRDICQRGTSLTIQCQVDSQVTMMFWYRQQPGQSLTLIATANQGSEATYESGFVIDKFPISRPNLTFSTLTVSNMSPEDSSIYLCSVDVIPDRRVQGLFFGSGTQLSVL.

Many counts were recorded for this clonotype. The rearrangement joins TRBV6-1 to TRBJ2-5; TRBD2 matches at 9 bases. V shed 7 bases and J 4 bases; nucleotides not matched to a gene: 7. Germline assignment: CDR1 MNHNS and CDR2 SASEGT. The CDR3 has 14 amino acids. The CDR3 region is CASMSGLAGETQYF. CDR3 in DNA: TGTGCCAGCATGTCGGGACTAGCTGGAGAGACCCAGTACTTC.

In the case of this clonotype: Lacking the conserved final phenylalanine or tryptophan, this CDR3 likely reflects a read error. This rearrangement joins TRBV20-1 to TRBJ1-4; TRBD1 matches at 9 bases. V was pared by 6 bases and J by 6 bases, with 8 bases of the junction left unmatched. Germline V CDR1 and CDR2: DFQATT, SNEGSKA (reference sequence). This CDR3 spans 14 amino acids. The CDR3 region is CSAARQGGYEKLFV. DNA for the CDR3: TGCAGTGCCGCCCGACAGGGGGGATATGAAAAACTGTTTGTT.

To note about this clonotype: This CDR3 is missing its conserved last phenylalanine or tryptophan, likely due to a read error. V gene TRBV20-1 combines with J gene TRBJ1-1; D is uncertain. The CDR3 covers 13 residues. The germline gives CDR1 DFQATT, CDR2 SNEGSKA (reference sequence). V was clipped by 0 bases and J by 8 bases, with 13 bases between them. As DNA, the CDR3 is TGCAGTGCTAGAGATGAGGAAACCCTCGAAGCTTTCTTG. It encodes CSARDEETLEAFL.

In DNA, the CDR3 is TGTAGCAGCATCCGAGCGGGGGGGTCCTACAATGAGCAGTTCTTC. Its protein product is CSSIRAGGSYNEQFF. The gene calls are TRBV6-5 and TRBJ2-1; 10 bases fit TRBD2. CDR1 and CDR2 (germline): MNHEY, SVGAGI. This CDR3 comprises 15 residues.

The chain employs TRBV11-1 and TRBJ2-5, with D unresolved. The CDR3 loop spans 14 amino acids. V was cut by 5 bases and J by 5 bases, with 15 bases left in between. CDR1 is SGHAT, CDR2 FQDESV, per germline (reference sequence). In nucleotides, the CDR3 is TGTGCCAGCAGCCCAATGGCACTGGAGGAGACCCAGTACTTC. Translated: CASSPMALEETQYF. The complete variable domain, with remaining parts taken from reference TRBV11-1 and TRBJ2-5, reads EAEVAQSPRYKITEKSQAVAFWCDPISGHATLYWYRQILGQGPELLVQFQDESVVDDSQLPKDRFSAERLKGVDSTLKIQPAELGDSAMYLCASSPMALEETQYFGPGTRLLVL.

As for this clonotype: It may be a read error: a sequence one base away is much more abundant. The gene calls are TRBV10-1 and TRBJ1-2; 8 bases fit TRBD1. The CDR3 sequence is 14 residues long. Germline V lookup: CDR1 WNHNN, CDR2 SYGVQD (reference sequence). With V trimmed by 6 bases and J by 5 bases, 8 bases remained unmatched. The CDR3 reads CASRSDREQYGYTF. Here the CDR3 DNA reads TGCGCCAGCAGATCGGACAGGGAACAATATGGCTACACCTTC.

Concerning this clonotype: Given the absence of the conserved phenylalanine or tryptophan at the CDR3 end, a read error is likely. The rearrangement links TRBV11-1 to TRBJ2-5, with no clear D. This CDR3 contains 14 residues. The germline V gene has CDR1 SGHAT and CDR2 FQDESV (reference sequence). For the CDR3, the DNA is TGTCCCAGCAGCTTCGACATGTACCAAGAGACCCAGTACTCC. It specifies CPSSFDMYQETQYS.

Points on this clonotype: This sequence may be a read error, since a much larger clone differs from it by one base. This chain uses TRBV5-6 with TRBJ1-6; D uncertain. The CDR3 consists of 15 residues. Germline CDR1 SGHDT, CDR2 YYEEEE. The CDR3 region is CARSLGSARDSPLHF. The CDR3 nucleotides read TGTGCCAGGAGCTTGGGATCGGCTCGGGATTCACCCCTCCACTTT.

Points on this clonotype: A read error is possible here, since a much larger clone lies one base away. The gene calls are TRBV12-3 or TRBV12-4 and TRBJ2-2, with 8 bases fitting TRBD2. The CDR3 is made up of 15 amino acids. The ends lost 5 bases at V and 5 bases at J; junction bases unmatched: 7. DNA for the CDR3: TGTGCCAGCAGTATGCGGGGGGCGCAGACCGGGGAGCTGTTTTTT. Protein: CASSMRGAQTGELFF.

In this sample, this clonotype turned up a few times. A read error may explain this, as a much larger clone is one base away. V gene TRBV10-3 combines with J gene TRBJ2-5; D might be TRBD2 (6 bases). V gave up 4 bases and J gave up 7 bases, with 7 bases separating them. The CDR3 contains 11 residues. The germline CDR1 and CDR2 sequences are ENHRY and SYGVKD. CDR3 region: CAISGRGTQYF. CDR3 nucleotide sequence: TGTGCCATCAGTGGGAGGGGGACCCAGTACTTC.

To note about this clonotype: The CDR3 ends on some other residue instead of the conserved phenylalanine or tryptophan, so this is likely a read error. V is TRBV11-2 and J is TRBJ2-7; tentative D call: TRBD1 (5 bases). Germline V gene sequence: CDR1 SGHAT, CDR2 FQNNGV. The CDR3 runs to 13 residues. V gave up 2 bases and J gave up 10 bases, with 15 bases separating them. This chain's CDR3 is CASSLTGRGEQYS. As DNA, the CDR3 is TGTGCCAGCAGCTTAACAGGCCGAGGCGAACAGTACTCC.